This TCR beta chain was profiled in a study of T cells after yellow fever vaccination. Study details: Fractions of low cell number were prepared using SMART-Seq v4 Ultra Low Input. Study conclusions and caveats: The study found a weaker secondary response that peaked faster, day 5 versus 15. A large majority of primary-vaccination clones showed up again after the booster (around 95% CD4, almost 90% CD8).

A process of 5'RACE template switching, which added a universal primer site and UMIs, was used to make TCR cDNA. TCRdb recomputed calls from the 5' RACE reads with MiXCR, one row per CDR3 protein. The table lists around 88,000 distinct CDR3 sequences, 10% to 15% of them singletons, with about 22% in the top ten. This CDR3 has 12 amino acids. V lost 5 bases to trimming and J lost 2 bases, with 8 bases between them. CDR1 and CDR2 from the germline V gene are DFQATT and SNEGSKA (reference sequence). This clonotype was seen many times. This sequence was found in a man aged 18 to 35 who received the YFV17D yellow fever vaccine. The sample in question was CD8+ T cells not binding an NS4B(214-222) dextramer, sorted from PBMCs, obtained 21 days after the first yellow fever vaccination. This chain links TRBV20-1 with TRBJ2-3; D is uncertain. The CDR3 DNA sequence: TGCAGTGCTTTTTGGGACACAGATACGCAGTATTTT. Encoded protein: CSAFWDTDTQYF.